The 21 T cell receptor beta chains given below trace back to one sample, sequenced in a study of graft-versus-host responses after intestinal transplantation. Investigators plated 200,000 CFSE-labeled responder cells together with 200,000 irradiated stimulator cells labeled with violet dye. Generated by immunoSEQ multiplex PCR, the TCRdb table keeps only in-frame clones and is missing some. Here the sample spans over 8,500 clones, 29% being singletons. The material sequenced was alloreactive CD8+ T cells from a mixed lymphocyte reaction culture, taken before intestinal transplant. Subset meaning: CFSE-low proliferating T cells sorted from approximately six-day pre-transplant mixed lymphocyte reaction (GvH or HvG direction). The receptors were gathered from a human patient who received an intestinal transplant.

The V and J genes are TRBV6-4 and TRBJ2-1, with 10 bases lining up with TRBD2. This CDR3 has 14 amino acids. V dropped 2 bases and J dropped 9; count of bases not matched to a gene: 4. In germline, CDR1 is MRHNA, CDR2 SNTAGT. The CDR3 protein is CASSDSGGAGEQFF. The CDR3 DNA reads TGTGCCAGCAGTGACAGCGGGGGGGCCGGTGAGCAGTTCTTC.

This chain links TRBV27 with TRBJ1-1; D unresolved. The CDR3 is made up of 14 amino acids. Trimming took 2 bases from V and 1 from J, leaving 8 bases between them. CDR1 is MNHEY, CDR2 SMNVEV, per germline (reference sequence). The CDR3 region is CASSLIQSNTEAFF. Here the CDR3 DNA reads TGTGCCAGCAGTTTAATCCAGTCGAACACTGAAGCTTTCTTT.

The chain is built from TRBV5-1 and TRBJ2-3, with TRBD1 matching 8 bases. Germline loops: CDR1 SGHRS, CDR2 YFSETQ. The CDR3 sequence is 14 residues long. V dropped 4 bases and J dropped 0; count of bases not matched to a gene: 1. Here the CDR3 DNA reads TGCGCCAGCAGCCGGACAGGGAGCACAGATACGCAGTATTTT. This sequence encodes CASSRTGSTDTQYF.

The J gene is TRBJ2-2, the V gene TRBV29-1, with a weak D call TRBD1 (5 bases). The CDR3 sequence is 12 residues long. Germline V lookup: CDR1 SQVTM, CDR2 ANQGSEA. Trimming cost V 6 bases and J 3 bases, with 8 bases left between them. The CDR3: CSVETDTGELFF. CDR3 DNA sequence: TGCAGCGTGGAGACAGACACCGGGGAGCTGTTTTTT.

The chain combines TRBV14 with TRBJ2-1; 13 positions match TRBD2. The ends lost 4 bases at V and 4 bases at J; junction bases unmatched: 4. Germline V gives CDR1 SGHDN, CDR2 FVKESK. This CDR3 spans 16 amino acids. The CDR3 protein is CASSPGGLAGYNEQFF. CDR3 nucleotides: TGTGCCAGCAGCCCGGGGGGACTAGCGGGGTACAATGAGCAGTTCTTC.

This clone was seen more than once but under ten times. The CDR3 loop reads CASSPPPGLAGYNEQFF. For the CDR3, the DNA is TGCGCCAGCAGCCCCCCCCCGGGACTAGCGGGATACAATGAGCAGTTCTTC. This chain connects TRBV5-1 to TRBJ2-1, with 13 bases matching TRBD2. The V gene end was trimmed by 4 bases and the J gene end by 4 bases; junction bases not matched to a gene: 8. Germline V lookup: CDR1 SGHRS, CDR2 YFSETQ. The CDR3 runs to 17 residues.

The J gene is TRBJ2-1, the V gene TRBV6-5; the D gene is possibly TRBD2 (7 bases). V was cut by 0 bases and J by 5 bases, with 8 bases left in between. Germline values: CDR1 MNHEY, CDR2 SVGAGI. This CDR3 comprises 14 residues. This chain's CDR3 is CASSYSGGHNEQFF. CDR3 DNA: TGTGCCAGCAGTTACTCCGGGGGGCACAATGAGCAGTTCTTC.

This chain uses TRBV15 with TRBJ2-7; 7 positions agree with TRBD2. Germline V gives CDR1 LNHNV, CDR2 YYDKDF (reference sequence). CDR3 size: 14 residues. The V and J ends lost 5 bases and 2 bases, in that order; junction bases with no gene match: 6. CDR3 nucleotide sequence: TGTGCCACCAGCCGGGGGGACGGAACCTACGAGCAGTACTTC. It translates to CATSRGDGTYEQYF.

The gene calls are TRBV19 and TRBJ1-2, with D unclear. V lost 3 bases and J lost 7, with 9 bases in between. Germline V CDR1 and CDR2: LNHDA, SQIVND (reference sequence). The CDR3 consists of 12 residues. DNA for the CDR3: TGTGCCAGTAGTATTGGCGCGGGTGGCTACACCTTC. This codes for CASSIGAGGYTF. Using reference TRBV19 and TRBJ1-2 for the parts outside the CDR3, the full variable domain is DGGITQSPKYLFRKEGQNVTLSCEQNLNHDAMYWYRQDPGQGLRLIYYSQIVNDFQKGDIAEGYSVSREKKESFPLTVTSAQKNPTAFYLCASSIGAGGYTFGSGTRLTVV.

A remark on this clone: A far larger clone is off by one base, so a read error is likely. The chain couples TRBV4-1 to TRBJ2-7; a weak D match, TRBD2 (6 bases). Trimming cost V 0 bases and J 0 bases, with 15 bases left between them. Germline-derived CDR1 and CDR2 are MGHRA and YSYEKL. The CDR3 totals 17 residues. The CDR3 spells CASSQDVGRGLSYEQYF. The CDR3, as DNA: TGCGCCAGCAGCCAAGATGTGGGGCGGGGCCTCTCCTACGAGCAGTACTTC.

The sample holds a few counts of this clone. This rearrangement joins TRBV13 to TRBJ2-1; D gene unclear. The CDR3 contains 15 residues. Germline CDR1 PRHDT, CDR2 FYEKMQ (reference sequence). V lost 5 bases to trimming and J lost 2 bases, with 13 bases between them. CDR3 DNA sequence: TGTGCCAGCAGCGCCCCCGGGTCTGCCTACAATGAGCAGTTCTTC. Amino acids: CASSAPGSAYNEQFF.

This clone ranks as medium-sized. The chain employs TRBV5-6 and TRBJ2-1; weak D call: TRBD2 (7 bases). Germline CDR1 reads SGHDT; CDR2 reads YYEEEE. This CDR3 region has 17 residues. Trimming took 4 bases from V and 4 from J, leaving 21 bases between them. Here the CDR3 reads CASSDVGGRGDYNEQFF. DNA for the CDR3: TGTGCCAGCAGCGATGTAGGGGGGAGGGGGGATTACAATGAGCAGTTCTTC.

This clone has only a few counts. The chain employs TRBV4-1 and TRBJ1-2; 12 positions agree with TRBD1. The CDR3 spans 15 residues. The J segment lost 8 bases and the V segment lost 1 base, leaving 5 bases of the junction unmatched. CDR1 is MGHRA, CDR2 YSYEKL, per germline. The CDR3 DNA reads TGCGCCAGCAGCCAAGTTTGGGACAGGGGGCGAGGCTACACCTTC. Its translation: CASSQVWDRGRGYTF.

The chain employs TRBV9 and TRBJ2-3; TRBD1 matches 9 bases. Unmatched junction bases numbered 7, after V lost 3 bases and J lost 2 bases. The CDR3 totals 16 residues. Germline V gene data show CDR1 as SGDLS and CDR2 as YYNGEE. DNA for the CDR3: TGTGCCAGCAGCGCGGGCGGACAGGGGCTCACAGATACGCAGTATTTT. Amino acid sequence: CASSAGGQGLTDTQYF.

V gene TRBV4-1 combines with J gene TRBJ2-1; a possible D gene is TRBD2 (7 bases). V was shortened by 1 base and J by 10 bases, with 14 bases between the two germline ends. The CDR3 runs 14 residues. Germline CDR1 and CDR2: MGHRA and YSYEKL. The CDR3 sequence is CASSQVRGAWEQFF. CDR3 DNA: TGCGCCAGCAGCCAAGTCCGGGGGGCTTGGGAGCAGTTCTTC.

The chain recombines TRBV5-1 with TRBJ1-2; 9 bases are shared with TRBD1. Losses at the gene ends were 9 bases for V and 1 base for J; bases not matched to a gene: 16. Germline V CDR1 and CDR2: SGHRS, YFSETQ. CDR3 length: 17 residues. The CDR3 DNA follows: TGCGCCACCCGGAGGGGACAGGGCTCCCCTTTTAACTATGGCTACACCTTC. Its protein is CATRRGQGSPFNYGYTF.

This rearrangement joins TRBV5-5 to TRBJ2-7, with D perhaps matching TRBD2 (6 bases). The CDR3 is 15 residues long. The ends were cut back, 2 bases at V and 3 bases at J, with 15 bases in the middle. Germline CDR1 is SGHKS and CDR2 is YYEKEE (reference sequence). The CDR3 protein is CASSLGWGSGYEQYF. In nucleotides, the CDR3 is TGTGCCAGCAGCTTAGGGTGGGGTAGCGGCTACGAGCAGTACTTC.

The chain uses TRBV4-1 and TRBJ1-1; D not resolved. The V gene lost 3 bases and the J gene lost 6 bases, with 17 bases spanning the gap. The CDR3 spans 15 residues. The germline CDR1 and CDR2 sequences are MGHRA and YSYEKL. For the CDR3, the DNA is TGCGCCAGCAGCCAGGGCGGGCGATTACCCCCTGAAGCTTTCTTT. Its translation is CASSQGGRLPPEAFF.

V is TRBV4-1 and J is TRBJ2-1, with a tentative D call TRBD2 (6 bases). Trimming took 3 bases from V and 9 from J, leaving 12 bases between them. There are 13 residues in the CDR3. The germline CDR1 and CDR2 sequences are MGHRA and YSYEKL. This chain's CDR3 is CASSHPGVGEQFF. CDR3 bases: TGCGCCAGCAGCCACCCGGGGGTGGGTGAGCAGTTCTTC.

The V gene is TRBV5-4, the J gene TRBJ1-4, with 10 bases aligning to TRBD1. With V trimmed by 3 bases and J by 8 bases, 4 bases remained unmatched. Germline lookup yields CDR1 SGHNT and CDR2 YYREEE (reference sequence). This CDR3 spans 14 amino acids. CDR3 nucleotides: TGTGCCAGCAGCTACGGGACAGGGGTAGAAAAACTGTTTTTT. Translated, it gives CASSYGTGVEKLFF.

This rearrangement joins TRBV7-9 to TRBJ1-1; no firm D call. V lost 3 bases and J 5 bases, leaving 7 bases between the germline ends. There are 12 residues in the CDR3. Germline CDR1 SEHNR, CDR2 FQNEAQ (reference sequence). The CDR3 DNA reads TGTGCCAGCAGCTTCGGAGAGACTGAAGCTTTCTTT. Encoded protein: CASSFGETEAFF.